The rows below give T cell receptor beta chains drawn from one sample of a study of T-cell reconstitution after alpha-beta-depleted transplantation in children. A single record per CDR3 protein comes from TCRdb applying MiXCR to the PCR reads. The sample records more than 200,000 distinct CDR3 sequences, 17% being singletons. The source material was PBMCs, mostly from graft donor cells, sampled 360 days after TCRalphabeta/CD19-depleted stem cell transplant. The receptors were sampled from a male patient aged 2 to 9 who had a stem cell transplant for acute lymphoblastic leukemia, so the T cells may come from the graft donor. Each CDR3 is given with its conserved first and last residue. The D gene is left open where the match is weak. Not every row has a clone size; where given, it reads once, few, many or a size class.

J,D,V,size,DNA,CDR3
TRBJ1-1,NA,TRBV5-6,NA,TGTGCCAGCAGCGTTAGACAGTTGCCAGAAGCTTTCTTT,CASSVRQLPEAFF
TRBJ2-5,TRBD1,TRBV7-2,many,TGTGCCAGCAGCAGGGACAGGGGTGTGCGTACCCAGTACTTC,CASSRDRGVRTQYF
TRBJ2-3,NA,TRBV7-2,NA,TGTGCCAGCAGCTTAGGGTCCGCGAGAACAGATACGCAGTATTTT,CASSLGSARTDTQYF
TRBJ2-7,TRBD1,TRBV7-8,medium-sized,TGTGCCAGCAGCTTAAGGAGACAGGGCTCCTACGAGCAGTACTTC,CASSLRRQGSYEQYF
TRBJ2-3,NA,TRBV12-3/TRBV12-4,NA,TGTGCCAGCACCAAGGGTCGGGTCGGAGATACGCAGTATTTT,CASTKGRVGDTQYF
TRBJ2-3,NA,TRBV6-5,NA,TGTGCCAGCAGTTCGAACAGGGTAGATACGCAGTATTTT,CASSSNRVDTQYF
TRBJ2-7,NA,TRBV27,NA,TGTGCCAGCAGCCTCCTGGGGGGAGGCTCCTACGAGCAGTACTTC,CASSLLGGGSYEQYF
TRBJ1-1,NA,TRBV5-1,few,TGCGCCAGCAGCTTGGCCCCTAGACACGGAATGAACACTGAAGCTTTCTTT,CASSLAPRHGMNTEAFF
TRBJ1-6,NA,TRBV9,NA,TGTGCCAGCAGCGTAGCAGCAGATAATTCACCCCTCCACTTT,CASSVAADNSPLHF
TRBJ2-2,NA,TRBV5-1,few,TGCGCCAGCAGCTCAGTCCAGGGGTGGCACACCGGGGAGCTGTTTTTT,CASSSVQGWHTGELFF
TRBJ2-1,NA,TRBV4-3,NA,TGCGCCAGCAGCCGTCCGGTTTACAATGAGCAGTTCTTC,CASSRPVYNEQFF
TRBJ1-3,NA,TRBV7-9,many,TGTGCCAGCAGCAGGGGACACTCCTCTGGAAACACCATATATTTT,CASSRGHSSGNTIYF
TRBJ1-4,NA,TRBV25-1,few,TGTGCCAGCAGTGGGGTAGGGGGAGCTAGGCTGTTTTTT,CASSGVGGARLFF
TRBJ1-1,NA,TRBV5-1,many,TGCGCCAGCAGCAAGGACAACACTGAAGCTTTCTTT,CASSKDNTEAFF
TRBJ1-1,NA,TRBV5-5,few,TGTGCCAGCAGCTTGGCCAGCTTTAACACTGAAGCTTTCTTT,CASSLASFNTEAFF
TRBJ1-2,NA,TRBV7-2,few,TGTGCCAGCAGCTTAGCACAGGGTGGCAGCTACACCTTC,CASSLAQGGSYTF
TRBJ2-1,NA,TRBV27,few,TGTGCCAGCAGTTCCACAGGGGAGCAGTTCTTC,CASSSTGEQFF
TRBJ2-3,NA,TRBV20-1,many,TGCAGTGCTATCCGGCCATCTCGGCACACAGATACGCAGTATTTT,CSAIRPSRHTDTQYF
TRBJ2-5,NA,TRBV29-1,few,TGCAGCGTTCGGAGACTAGTGTGGTGGGAGACCCAGTACTTC,CSVRRLVWWETQYF
TRBJ2-4,NA,TRBV29-1,few,TGCAGCGCCGGGACAGCCAAAAACATTCAGTACTTC,CSAGTAKNIQYF
TRBJ1-4,NA,TRBV12-3/TRBV12-4,few,TGTGCCAGCAGCCTACAGGGCGGTAATGAAAAACTGTTTTTT,CASSLQGGNEKLFF
TRBJ2-1,NA,TRBV12-3/TRBV12-4,NA,TGTGCCAGCAGTCCCACTACTGGCTACAATGAGCAGTTCTTC,CASSPTTGYNEQFF
TRBJ2-5,TRBD2,TRBV20-1,NA,TGCAGTGCTACGCCGGACGCGGGGGGGAGAGAGACCCAGTACTTC,CSATPDAGGRETQYF
TRBJ2-1,NA,TRBV21-1,NA,TGTGCCAGCAGCAAAACCTCCCCTTTCCTAGCGGGAGGACGGGATGAGCAGTTCTTC,CASSKTSPFLAGGRDEQFF
TRBJ2-6,TRBD1,TRBV18,few,TGTGCCAGCTCAACCGGGACAGGGGTATCTGGGGCCAACGTCCTGACTTTC,CASSTGTGVSGANVLTF
TRBJ2-1,NA,TRBV11-1,NA,TGTGCCAGCACCCTCATAGAGTCCGTCAATGAGCAGTTCTTC,CASTLIESVNEQFF
TRBJ2-7,TRBD2,TRBV19,few,TGTGCCAGTAGTATCGACTTGGGACTAGCGAATCGATACGAGCAGTACTTC,CASSIDLGLANRYEQYF
TRBJ2-7,TRBD1,TRBV7-7,NA,TGTGCCAGCAGCTTAGGGGACAGAGGGTCCGAGCAGTACTTC,CASSLGDRGSEQYF
TRBJ2-7,NA,TRBV10-3,NA,TGTGCCAGCTCCCCGTTCGGACCCACCTACGAGCAGTACTTC,CASSPFGPTYEQYF
TRBJ1-1,NA,TRBV5-5,NA,TGTGCCAGCAGCTACCAGCTTTTTCTCGCTGAAGCTTTCTTT,CASSYQLFLAEAFF
TRBJ1-1,NA,TRBV5-1,NA,TGCGCCAGCAGCTTGTCGGGGGCGGGAGGCGCTGAAGCTTTCTTT,CASSLSGAGGAEAFF
TRBJ2-7,NA,TRBV15,many,TGTGCCACCAGCAGAGCGGGCAGTTCAGCCTACGAGCAGTACTTC,CATSRAGSSAYEQYF